This T cell receptor (beta chain) was documented in a study of response to subunit inactivated influenza vaccine. Notes on the study in general: The authors proposed limited new T cell recruitment per seasonal influenza vaccination.

TCRdb re-analysed the RT-PCR reads in MiXCR, keeping a single row per CDR3 protein. The repertoire holds 600,000 to 850,000 distinct CDR3 sequences, approximately 14% seen once, with roughly 7.6% in the top ten. About this clonotype itself: Antigen unknown.

This sequence originates from a man aged 45-65 years who received an inactivated influenza vaccine. This specimen was PBMCs from blood, taken roughly 15 days before vaccination.

CDR3 region: CASSQVRETSQYF. The CDR3 nucleotides read TGTGCCAGCAGCCAAGTTAGAGAGACTAGTCAGTACTTC. The chain is built from TRBV14 and TRBJ2-7; tentative D call: TRBD2 (6 bases). Germline CDR1 and CDR2: SGHDN and FVKESK. Trimming took 1 base from V and 10 from J, leaving 14 bases between them. CDR3 length: 13 residues.